The 10 T cell receptor beta chains below all came from one sample that was sequenced in a study of graft-versus-host responses after intestinal transplantation. Method: immunoSEQ multiplex PCR; TCRdb's copy keeps in-frame clones and lacks some. The table records over 100,000 clones, about 92% of them present only once. These receptors' antigens are unknown. The input for sequencing was unstimulated CD8+ T cells sorted from spleen or lymph node cells, taken before transplant. These receptors were obtained from a human donor who was the organ donor for an intestinal transplant.

The rearrangement uses TRBV27 and TRBJ2-7, with 7 bases that match TRBD2. Germline V lookup: CDR1 MNHEY, CDR2 SMNVEV (reference sequence). The CDR3 has 13 amino acids. With V trimmed by 8 bases and J by 0 bases, 4 bases remained unmatched. CDR3 DNA: TGTGCCAGCGGACTAGGCGGCTCCTACGAGCAGTACTTC. Encoded protein: CASGLGGSYEQYF.

V and J are TRBV20-1 and TRBJ2-7; no clear D gene. Germline V gives CDR1 DFQATT, CDR2 SNEGSKA (reference sequence). This CDR3 contains 11 residues. V lost 2 bases and J 4 bases, leaving 6 bases between the germline ends. CDR3 loop: CSARLGYEQYF. DNA of the CDR3: TGCAGTGCTAGATTGGGTTACGAGCAGTACTTC.

The chain uses TRBV5-4 and TRBJ2-1, with no clear D. Trimming took off 1 base at V and 6 bases at J, with 5 bases between the two ends. Germline V lookup: CDR1 SGHNT, CDR2 YYREEE (reference sequence). The CDR3 loop spans 12 amino acids. The CDR3 here is CASSLLGNEQFF. The DNA of the CDR3 is TGTGCCAGCAGCTTGTTAGGCAATGAGCAGTTCTTC.

The rearrangement uses TRBV1 and TRBJ2-1; no DNA check was done on the table's D call, TRBD2. TRBV1 is assigned pseudogene status. The CDR3 consists of 20 residues. This CDR3 is CTSSQGRAVGGLAGSNEQFF. DNA for the CDR3: TGCACCAGCAGCCAAGGTAGGGCGGTGGGGGGACTAGCGGGATCGAATGAGCAGTTCTTC.

The rearrangement joins TRBV27 to TRBJ2-7; either TRBD1 or TRBD2 may supply D (5 bases each). V was cut by 6 bases and J by 6 bases, with 15 bases left in between. Germline lookup yields CDR1 MNHEY and CDR2 SMNVEV (reference sequence). The CDR3 spans 13 residues. The DNA of the CDR3 is TGTGCCAGCAGCCCCGGGGTTGGGGGCGAGCAGTACTTC. It is translated as CASSPGVGGEQYF.

This chain joins TRBV9 and TRBJ1-2, with D uncertain. Germline assignment: CDR1 SGDLS and CDR2 YYNGEE. The CDR3 is 15 residues long. Trimming took off 3 bases at V and 0 bases at J, with 12 bases between the two ends. The CDR3, as DNA: TGTGCCAGCAGCGGTTTAGTATCTACTAACTATGGCTACACCTTC. The encoded protein is CASSGLVSTNYGYTF.

This sequence joins TRBV6-5 and TRBJ2-3; D unclear. This CDR3 is built from 15 residues. Trimming shortened V by 6 bases and J by 3 bases, and 16 bases separated the two germline ends. Per germline, CDR1 MNHEY and CDR2 SVGAGI. The CDR3 protein is CASSLRYLWTDTQYF. The CDR3 DNA is TGTGCCAGCAGCCTTAGGTATTTGTGGACAGATACGCAGTATTTT.

The chain uses TRBV5-1 and TRBJ2-7; the D is unclear. The CDR3 covers 14 residues. With 0 bases removed from V and 1 base from J, the gap between germline ends came to 8 bases. The germline gives CDR1 SGHRS, CDR2 YFSETQ. DNA for the CDR3: TGCGCCAGCAGCTTGGTTGGGGAATCCTACGAGCAGTACTTC. Its protein is CASSLVGESYEQYF. The whole variable domain, filled in from reference TRBV5-1 and TRBJ2-7, reads KAGVTQTPRYLIKTRGQQVTLSCSPISGHRSVSWYQQTPGQGLQFLFEYFSETQRNKGNFPGRFSGRQFSNSRSEMNVSTLELGDSALYLCASSLVGESYEQYFGPGTRLTVT.

The chain joins TRBV5-5 to TRBJ2-7, with TRBD2 matching 7 bases. After removal of 2 bases from V and 7 bases from J, the junction contained 12 bases not matched to a gene. The CDR3 is 15 residues long. Germline CDR1 is SGHKS and CDR2 is YYEKEE (reference sequence). The CDR3 DNA sequence: TGTGCCAGCAGCTTCAACGACATCAGAGCGGGGGAGCAGTACTTC. It specifies CASSFNDIRAGEQYF. Full variable domain (missing parts from reference TRBV5-5 and TRBJ2-7): DAGVTQSPTHLIKTRGQQVTLRCSPISGHKSVSWYQQVLGQGPQFIFQYYEKEERGRGNFPDRFSARQFPNYSSELNVNALLLGDSALYLCASSFNDIRAGEQYFGPGTRLTVT.

This chain joins TRBV5-1 and TRBJ2-5; 8 positions agree with TRBD2. The CDR3 loop spans 17 amino acids. Germline CDR1 and CDR2: SGHRS and YFSETQ. The V and J ends lost 4 bases and 1 base, in that order; junction bases with no gene match: 12. The chain's CDR3 is CASSRRLTSGLQETQYF. Here the CDR3 DNA reads TGCGCCAGCAGCCGGCGCCTCACTAGCGGACTCCAAGAGACCCAGTACTTC.